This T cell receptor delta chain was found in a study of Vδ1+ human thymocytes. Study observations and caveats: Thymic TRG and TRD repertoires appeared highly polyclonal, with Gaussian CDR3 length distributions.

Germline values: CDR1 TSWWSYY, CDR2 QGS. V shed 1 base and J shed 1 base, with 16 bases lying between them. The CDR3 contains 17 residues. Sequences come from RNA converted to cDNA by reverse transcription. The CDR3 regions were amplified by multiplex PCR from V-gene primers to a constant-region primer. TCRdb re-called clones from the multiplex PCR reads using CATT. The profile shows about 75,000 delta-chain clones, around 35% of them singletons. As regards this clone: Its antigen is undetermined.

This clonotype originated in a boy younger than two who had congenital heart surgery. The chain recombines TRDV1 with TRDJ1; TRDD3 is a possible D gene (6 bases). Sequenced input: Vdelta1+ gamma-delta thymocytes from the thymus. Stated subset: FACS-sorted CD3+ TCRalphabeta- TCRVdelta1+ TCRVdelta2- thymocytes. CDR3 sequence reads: CALGERLWGEVTDKLIF. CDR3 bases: TGTGCTCTTGGGGAACGTTTGTGGGGGGAAGTCACCGATAAACTCATCTTT.